This T cell receptor beta chain was identified during a study of blood T cell repertoires in COVID-19. Individuals in the exposed group had encountered a COVID-19 case within 2 weeks preceding study entry. TCRdb's copy holds only in-frame clones and misses some; the assay was immunoSEQ multiplex PCR. The sample yields some 270,000 clones, approximately 88% seen once. The V and J ends lost 6 bases and 1 base, in that order; junction bases with no gene match: 2. The CDR3 extends over 14 amino acids. Germline V gene data show CDR1 as SGHAT and CDR2 as FQNNGV. Sequencing was carried out using PBMCs or T cells enriched from blood (not recorded which). The V and J genes are TRBV11-2 and TRBJ2-5, with TRBD2 matching 10 bases. This TCR was recovered from a middle-aged woman who had been exposed to COVID-19. CDR3 DNA: TGTGCCAGCAGTCCTAGCGGGAGCCAAGAGACCCAGTACTTC. Translation: CASSPSGSQETQYF.